This T cell receptor beta chain was recovered during a study of blood T cells in healthy people across ages. Drawn from each donor were 9 to 10 milliliters of peripheral blood. As regards this clonotype: Its target is unknown.

Germline CDR1 is SGHTA and CDR2 is FQGTGA. Between the trimmed V and J ends, which lost 0 bases and 4 bases, there was a span of 10 bases. The CDR3 spans 15 residues. A second PCR of about 7 to 12 cycles used a sample-barcoded 5' primer and a J-beta primer mix. TCRdb re-called the 5' RACE reads through MiXCR, storing one row per CDR3 protein. The repertoire consists of about 1.8 million distinct CDR3 sequences, with around half occurring once and the leading ten covering 2% to 2.5%. Findings of the study overall: Naive T cell percentage showed a strong correlation with TCR beta diversity. PBMCs that were unsorted prevented a conclusive naive versus antigen-experienced comparison. Underestimates were what the diversity estimates from one million T cells were considered to be.

The TCR was taken from a woman in her thirties or forties in good health. What was sequenced was blood. The chain has TRBV7-3 and TRBJ2-1, with D unresolved. The CDR3 sequence: CASSLTVGGYNEQFF. In DNA form, the CDR3 reads TGTGCCAGCAGCTTAACAGTGGGCGGTTACAATGAGCAGTTCTTC. Complete variable domain (other parts from reference TRBV7-3 and TRBJ2-1): GAGVSQTPSNKVTEKGKYVELRCDPISGHTALYWYRQSLGQGPEFLIYFQGTGAADDSGLPNDRFFAVRPEGSVSTLKIQRTERGDSAVYLCASSLTVGGYNEQFFGPGTRLTVL.